These T cell receptor beta chains were read from a single sample in a study of blood T cell repertoires in COVID-19. The table came from immunoSEQ multiplex PCR; TCRdb's copy has only in-frame clones and leaves some out. In the table there are approximately 46,000 clones, about four fifths of which are singletons. What was sequenced was peripheral blood. These receptor sequences come from a woman older than 75 with COVID-19, enrolled during active disease. Each CDR3 is given with its conserved first and last residue. The D gene is left open where the match is weak. Clone size is not always given. Where it is, it says once, few, many or a class for expanded clones.

abundance	d_gene	len	v_gene	j_gene	CDR3nt	CDR3aa
-	-	15	TRBV9	TRBJ2-1	TGTGCCAGCAGCGTAGACCTAGCGATTGATAATGAGCAGTTCTTC	CASSVDLAIDNEQFF
-	-	14	TRBV5-1	TRBJ2-1	TGCGCCAGCAGCTTACACAGTAAGAACAATGAGCAGTTCTTC	CASSLHSKNNEQFF
-	TRBD1	13	TRBV19	TRBJ2-7	TGTGCCAGTCGCGGCTACAGGGGGCCCGAGCAGTACTTC	CASRGYRGPEQYF
-	-	16	TRBV19	TRBJ2-7	TGTGCCAGTAGTATATACGGCGAGCAGAGGTCCTACGAGCAGTACTTC	CASSIYGEQRSYEQYF
-	-	13	TRBV5-1	TRBJ1-1	TGCGCCAGCAGCTTTACAGGGAACACTGAAGCTTTCTTT	CASSFTGNTEAFF
few	TRBD2	16	TRBV2	TRBJ2-5	TGTGCCAGCAGTGACCCCAGACTAGCGGATCCAGAGACCCAGTACTTC	CASSDPRLADPETQYF
-	-	18	TRBV30	TRBJ1-2	TGTGCCTGGAGTGAAGGTACTGGGTCCAACGGGGATTACTATGGCTACACCTTC	CAWSEGTGSNGDYYGYTF
-	-	15	TRBV23-1	TRBJ2-7	TGCGCCAGCACCTCCGGGACACCTAGCTCCTACGAGCAGTACTTC	CASTSGTPSSYEQYF
-	TRBD2	16	TRBV2	TRBJ2-5	TGTGCCAGCACCGGGGGACTAGCGGGAGTACGGGAGACCCAGTACTTC	CASTGGLAGVRETQYF
-	-	11	TRBV6-5	TRBJ2-5	TGTGCCAGCACCTCAGGGCAGACCCAGTACTTC	CASTSGQTQYF
-	TRBD2	15	TRBV7-8	TRBJ2-1	TGTGCCAGCAGCTTAGAGGGACTAGCGGGCAATGAGCAGTTCTTC	CASSLEGLAGNEQFF
-	TRBD2	15	TRBV29-1	TRBJ2-7	TGCAGCGTTACTTGGGGACTAGCGGGAAATTCCCTGCAGTACTTC	CSVTWGLAGNSLQYF
-	-	16	TRBV28	TRBJ1-3	TGTGCCACCCAGAGGGCAGGTATTAGCTCTGGAAACACCATATATTTT	CATQRAGISSGNTIYF
-	-	15	TRBV6-6	TRBJ2-7	TGTGCCAGCAGTTACGGGGGACTGGCCTCCTACGAGCAGTACTTC	CASSYGGLASYEQYF
-	TRBD1	16	TRBV5-5	TRBJ2-1	TGTGCCAGCAGCTCGTCGGGACAGGGACCGATCAATGAGCAGTTCTTC	CASSSSGQGPINEQFF
-	-	14	TRBV10-3	TRBJ2-3	TGTGCCATCAGTGTGGGGGGTAGCACAGATACGCAGTATTTT	CAISVGGSTDTQYF
-	-	15	TRBV2	TRBJ2-2	TGTGCCAGCAGCCTTTACAGGGAAAAAGGCGGGGAGCTGTTTTTT	CASSLYREKGGELFF
-	-	14	TRBV7-9	TRBJ1-6	TGTGCCAGCAGCTCCGGGGCAGGGGATTCACCCCTCCACTTT	CASSSGAGDSPLHF
-	TRBD2	14	TRBV6-5	TRBJ2-7	TGTGCCAGCAATAAGGGACTAGCGGGACTCGAGCAGTACTTC	CASNKGLAGLEQYF
-	TRBD2	12	TRBV29-1	TRBJ2-5	TGCAGCGCCACTAGCGGCCAAGAGACCCAGTACTTC	CSATSGQETQYF
-	-	16	TRBV7-9	TRBJ2-3	TGTGCCAGCAGCAATACCGCGACAGGACACACAGATACGCAGTATTTT	CASSNTATGHTDTQYF
once	-	13	TRBV7-9	TRBJ1-4	TGTGCCAGCGCGAACGACGTCTTAGCAAAACTGTTTTTT	CASANDVLAKLFF
-	-	13	TRBV12-3/TRBV12-4	TRBJ2-2	TGTGCCAGCAGTTTATCTCTAGTCGGGGAGCTGTTTTTT	CASSLSLVGELFF
-	-	16	TRBV6-5	TRBJ2-1	TGTGCCAGCAGTTACTCCGCCTTGCACAGGGTAAATGAGCAGTTCTTC	CASSYSALHRVNEQFF
-	TRBD1	16	TRBV5-1	TRBJ2-1	TGCGCCAGCAGCTTGGCGCCCTCGACAGGGCCTATGGAGCAGTTCTTC	CASSLAPSTGPMEQFF
-	-	13	TRBV27	TRBJ1-2	TGTGCCAGCAGTTCCCCGGACACCTATGGCTACACCTTC	CASSSPDTYGYTF
-	-	16	TRBV4-1	TRBJ2-7	TGCGCCAGCAGCACCCGGCCACAGGGTACTTTCGGCGAGCAGTACTTC	CASSTRPQGTFGEQYF